Listed below are T cell receptor beta chains from one sample, sequenced in a study of T cell changes during pregnancy in multiple sclerosis. Using immunoSEQ multiplex PCR, the repertoire was profiled, and TCRdb retains in-frame clones only, with some absent. Of about 36,000 clones listed, almost 95% are singletons. Sequencing was done on a sample of PBMCs (not recorded whether the cells were cultured). The receptors come from a female donor with multiple sclerosis, enrolled in a pregnancy study. CDR3s include the opening cysteine and the closing phenylalanine or tryptophan. Fields, in order: D gene, J gene, clone size, V gene, CDR3 DNA, CDR3 protein. D genes are given only for firm matches. Clone size, where shown, is once, few, many, or a class for clones that have expanded.

TRBD2 | TRBJ2-7 | NA | TRBV10-3 | TGTGCCATCAGTGAGGGACTAGCGGAGGAGCAGTACTTC | CAISEGLAEEQYF
NA | TRBJ2-7 | few | TRBV2 | TGTGCCAGCAGTGACAGAGTTTACGAGCAGTACTTC | CASSDRVYEQYF
NA | TRBJ2-7 | NA | TRBV13 | TGTGCCAGCAGCTCAGCCTCCTACGAGCAGTACTTC | CASSSASYEQYF
NA | TRBJ2-1 | NA | TRBV4-3 | TGCGCCAGCAGCCAAGTCTGGTCGCCGGGGGACTACAATGAGCAGTTCTTC | CASSQVWSPGDYNEQFF
NA | TRBJ1-5 | NA | TRBV27 | TGTGCCAGCAGTCTCCGGGGCCGAGGATCGCCCCAGCATTTT | CASSLRGRGSPQHF
TRBD1 | TRBJ2-5 | NA | TRBV27 | TGTGCCAGCAGTTTTGACAGGGACCAAGAGACCCAGTACTTC | CASSFDRDQETQYF
NA | TRBJ1-2 | NA | TRBV28 | TGTGCCAGCAGTGGAGTGGAGGGCTACACCTTC | CASSGVEGYTF
NA | TRBJ2-1 | NA | TRBV18 | TGTGCCAGCTCCACTACCGTCTCCTACAATGAGCAGTTCTTC | CASSTTVSYNEQFF
NA | TRBJ1-5 | NA | TRBV2 | TGTGCCAGCACCTCCAGGGAGGAGGAGCAGCCCCAGCATTTT | CASTSREEEQPQHF
TRBD2 | TRBJ2-7 | NA | TRBV5-1 | TGCGCCAGCAGCTTTGAGAGCGGGAGGGAGGAGGACGAGCAGTACTTC | CASSFESGREEDEQYF
NA | TRBJ1-2 | few | TRBV28 | TGTGCCACACAAGTCTCGAACTATGGCTACACCTTC | CATQVSNYGYTF
NA | TRBJ1-3 | NA | TRBV4-1 | TGCGCCAGCAGCCAAGAGGGGGTCATCGAAAACACCATATATTTT | CASSQEGVIENTIYF
NA | TRBJ1-4 | NA | TRBV10-3 | TGTGCCATCAGTGCACTGAAAACCTCAACTAATGAAAAACTGTTTTTT | CAISALKTSTNEKLFF